The 19 T cell receptor beta chains presented below share a single source sample, sequenced in a study of OX40 agonist ivuxolimab in advanced cancers. Clones were sequenced by immunoSEQ multiplex PCR, and TCRdb holds only the in-frame ones, with some missing. The table records some 50,000 clones, under 85% of them present only once. The sample was CD4+ or CD8+ T cells sorted from blood, taken in a trial of the OX40 agonist ivuxolimab. All receptors derive from an adult with an advanced solid tumor such as melanoma, head and neck, liver or kidney cancer.

This clone was seen only a few times. The chain combines TRBV7-2 with TRBJ2-7, with TRBD2 identical over 12 bases. The CDR3 contains 18 residues. Germline V gene lookup returns CDR1 SGHTA and CDR2 FQGNSA. V shed 0 bases, J shed 0 bases, and the junction held 6 bases outside the gene matches. As DNA, the CDR3 is TGTGCCAGCAGCTTAGCGCGGACTAGCGGGACTAGCTCCTACGAGCAGTACTTC. Translating gives CASSLARTSGTSSYEQYF.

The chain joins TRBV21-1 to TRBJ2-1; the D call of TRBD2 is as the table states it, not checked on the DNA. TRBV21-1 is annotated as a pseudogene. The CDR3 runs 17 residues. CDR3 in DNA: TGTGCCAGCAGCAAAGGCGCTGGTTGTTTCCCCTACAATGAGCAGTTCTTC. Encoded protein: CASSKGAGCFPYNEQFF.

The CDR3 spells CASRGISSGNTIYF. The CDR3 region has the DNA TGTGCCAGCCGAGGAATAAGCTCTGGAAACACCATATATTTT. The chain uses TRBV6-6 and TRBJ1-3; D gene ambiguous. The CDR3 runs 14 residues. CDR1 and CDR2 (germline): MNHNY, SVGAGI (reference sequence). V was clipped by 8 bases and J by 0 bases, with 11 bases between them.

The chain has TRBV11-1 and TRBJ2-5, with D possibly called TRBD1 or TRBD2 (6 bases each). The CDR3 contains 13 residues. The germline V gene has CDR1 SGHAT and CDR2 FQDESV (reference sequence). Trimming removed 5 bases at V and 5 bases at J, with 12 bases between. CDR3 in DNA: TGTGCCAGCAGCCGCTGGGGGGCCGAGACCCAGTACTTC. Translating gives CASSRWGAETQYF.

This clone was seen only once. The V gene is TRBV5-1, the J gene TRBJ1-1; the D is unclear. V lost 4 bases and J 0 bases, leaving 7 bases between the germline ends. Germline lookup yields CDR1 SGHRS and CDR2 YFSETQ. This CDR3 region has 13 residues. CDR3 in amino acids: CASSQVMNTEAFF. CDR3 bases: TGCGCCAGCAGCCAGGTCATGAACACTGAAGCTTTCTTT.

This chain joins TRBV7-9 and TRBJ1-2; perhaps TRBD1 as D (5 bases). Trimming shortened V by 2 bases and J by 7 bases, and 14 bases separated the two germline ends. The CDR3 loop spans 14 amino acids. From germline, CDR1 is SEHNR and CDR2 FQNEAQ (reference sequence). CDR3 protein: CASSLSPGLGGYTF. The CDR3 DNA is TGTGCCAGCAGCTTATCCCCAGGGTTGGGTGGCTACACCTTC.

The chain carries TRBV2 and TRBJ1-6; D may be TRBD1 (5 bases). The CDR3 loop spans 16 amino acids. V was clipped by 0 bases and J by 7 bases, with 13 bases between them. Per germline, CDR1 SNHLY and CDR2 FYNNEI. The DNA of the CDR3 is TGTGCCAGCAGTGAAGCGCGAGGGTGGGGGAATTCACCCCTCCACTTT. It specifies CASSEARGWGNSPLHF.

The chain uses TRBV5-5 and TRBJ2-3, with D hard to call. V was pared by 3 bases and J by 2 bases, with 7 bases between. Germline assignment: CDR1 SGHKS and CDR2 YYEKEE (reference sequence). This CDR3 comprises 13 residues. CDR3 in amino acids: CASSSGPTDTQYF. In nucleotides, the CDR3 is TGTGCCAGCAGCTCCGGCCCCACAGATACGCAGTATTTT.

In this sample, this clone turned up a few times. The rearrangement uses TRBV11-2 and TRBJ1-6, with a weak D call TRBD1 (6 bases). The germline V and J ends were trimmed by 8 bases and 7 bases, with 15 bases remaining between them. The CDR3 totals 14 residues. CDR1 and CDR2 from the germline V gene are SGHAT and FQNNGV. The CDR3 sequence: CASARQVGNSPLHF. The DNA of the CDR3 is TGTGCCAGCGCCCGACAGGTGGGGAATTCACCCCTCCACTTT.

The V and J genes are TRBV5-1 and TRBJ2-5; TRBD1 is a possible D gene (6 bases). This CDR3 spans 14 amino acids. V shed 3 bases and J shed 2 bases, with 11 bases lying between them. Germline V lookup: CDR1 SGHRS, CDR2 YFSETQ. The CDR3 reads CASSSGQPQETQYF. CDR3 nucleotide sequence: TGCGCCAGCAGCTCCGGACAGCCTCAAGAGACCCAGTACTTC.

The gene calls are TRBV6-5 and TRBJ1-2, with TRBD1 matching over 12 bases. Trimming cost V 6 bases and J 6 bases; bases outside gene matches: 2. The CDR3 totals 13 residues. Germline CDR1 is MNHEY and CDR2 is SVGAGI. This CDR3 reads CASRGQGADGYTF. CDR3 DNA: TGTGCCAGCAGGGGACAGGGGGCGGATGGCTACACCTTC.

The J gene is TRBJ2-3, the V gene TRBV10-3, with 13 bases aligning to TRBD2. This CDR3 is built from 17 residues. Germline V gene sequence: CDR1 ENHRY, CDR2 SYGVKD. V dropped 0 bases and J dropped 5; count of bases not matched to a gene: 5. The CDR3 DNA reads TGTGCCATCAGTGAGTCTACTAGCGGGAGGGGGAAAGATACGCAGTATTTT. Amino acids: CAISESTSGRGKDTQYF.

This chain joins TRBV5-1 and TRBJ2-3, with no clear D. This CDR3 has 13 residues. CDR1 and CDR2 (germline): SGHRS, YFSETQ. Deletions cut 5 bases from V and 0 bases from J, with 7 bases between. The CDR3 region is CASRADSTDTQYF. CDR3 in DNA: TGCGCCAGCAGGGCGGATAGCACAGATACGCAGTATTTT.

The genes are TRBV7-2 and TRBJ2-3; TRBD2 matches 8 bases. Trimming at V came to 5 bases and at J to 10 bases, leaving 14 bases not matched to a gene. CDR1 is SGHTA, CDR2 FQGNSA, per germline. CDR3 length: 15 residues. CDR3 region: CASSPQAREALSQYF. Written as DNA, the CDR3 is TGTGCCAGCAGCCCCCAGGCGCGGGAGGCTCTCTCGCAGTATTTT.

Only a few counts were recorded for this clone. The chain is built from TRBV18 and TRBJ2-3; 7 bases align to TRBD2. The CDR3 has 16 residues. Unmatched junction bases numbered 9, after V lost 6 bases and J lost 0 bases. Germline V gives CDR1 KGHSH, CDR2 LQKENI. As DNA, the CDR3 is TGTGCCAGCTCGCCGAGCGGGACCCATAGCACAGATACGCAGTATTTT. Amino acids: CASSPSGTHSTDTQYF.

The CDR3 nucleotides are TGTGCCAGCAGGGTAGCCGGGGAAGGCTATGGCTACACCTTC. It translates to CASRVAGEGYGYTF. V is TRBV2 and J is TRBJ1-2; D gene ambiguous. V lost 6 bases and J lost 4, with 15 bases in between. Germline CDR1 and CDR2: SNHLY and FYNNEI. The CDR3 runs 14 residues.

The rearrangement joins TRBV19 to TRBJ2-1, with D perhaps TRBD2 (6 bases). This CDR3 spans 15 amino acids. CDR1 is LNHDA and CDR2 is SQIVND in the germline V gene (reference sequence). V was trimmed by 5 bases and J by 8 bases, leaving 19 bases between them. The CDR3 is CASSATGTRGDEQFF. The CDR3 nucleotides read TGTGCCAGTAGTGCCACCGGGACGCGGGGAGATGAGCAGTTCTTC.

The rearrangement joins TRBV5-1 to TRBJ1-3; 8 bases are shared with TRBD1. Germline-derived CDR1 and CDR2 are SGHRS and YFSETQ. The CDR3 totals 16 residues. Losses at the gene ends were 4 bases for V and 6 bases for J; bases not matched to a gene: 12. CDR3 protein: CASSRGQGGGENTIYF. The CDR3 DNA reads as TGCGCCAGCAGCCGAGGACAGGGAGGAGGGGAAAACACCATATATTTT.

The chain joins TRBV2 to TRBJ1-5; D is perhaps TRBD1 (6 bases). Germline CDR1 and CDR2: SNHLY and FYNNEI. The CDR3 has 15 amino acids. Trimming left V 6 bases short and J 5 bases short, with 17 bases between. Here the CDR3 reads CASSGGGGSDQPQHF. CDR3 nucleotides: TGTGCCAGCAGCGGCGGGGGGGGCTCGGATCAGCCCCAGCATTTT.